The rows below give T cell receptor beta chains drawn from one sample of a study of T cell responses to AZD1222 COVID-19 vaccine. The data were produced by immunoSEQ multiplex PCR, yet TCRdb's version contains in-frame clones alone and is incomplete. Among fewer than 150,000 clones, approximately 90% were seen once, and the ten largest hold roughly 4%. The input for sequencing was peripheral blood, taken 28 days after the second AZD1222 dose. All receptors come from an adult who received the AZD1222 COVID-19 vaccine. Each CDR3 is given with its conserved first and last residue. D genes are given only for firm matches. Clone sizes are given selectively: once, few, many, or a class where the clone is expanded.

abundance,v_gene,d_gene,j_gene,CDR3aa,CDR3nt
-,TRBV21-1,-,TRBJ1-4,CASSNGGRENEKLFF,TGTGCCAGCAGCAATGGGGGCAGGGAGAACGAAAAACTGTTTTTT
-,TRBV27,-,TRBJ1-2,CAAGGPQRGGYTF,TGTGCCGCTGGGGGCCCGCAACGGGGTGGCTACACCTTC
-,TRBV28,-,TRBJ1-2,CASSSPVEGYTF,TGTGCCAGCAGTTCCCCCGTCGAGGGCTACACCTTC
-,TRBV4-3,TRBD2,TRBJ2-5,CASSQDLGGNRGQETQYF,TGCGCCAGCAGCCAAGATCTGGGGGGGAATCGGGGCCAAGAGACCCAGTACTTC
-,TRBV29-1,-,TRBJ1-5,CSVGSGLNQPQHF,TGCAGCGTTGGGAGTGGGCTTAATCAGCCCCAGCATTTT
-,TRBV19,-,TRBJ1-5,CASSMGQLLLGDQPQHF,TGTGCCAGTAGTATGGGGCAACTGCTCCTCGGGGATCAGCCCCAGCATTTT
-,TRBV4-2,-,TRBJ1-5,CASSQEVPGSYSNQPQHF,TGTGCCAGCAGCCAAGAAGTTCCGGGATCTTATAGCAATCAGCCCCAGCATTTT
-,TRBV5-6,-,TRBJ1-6,CASSLGTGYNSPLHF,TGTGCCAGCAGCTTGGGCACAGGGTATAATTCACCCCTCCACTTT
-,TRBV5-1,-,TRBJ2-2,CASSLEVNTGELFF,TGCGCCAGCAGCTTGGAAGTAAACACCGGGGAGCTGTTTTTT
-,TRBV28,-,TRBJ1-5,CASSPAAGGNQPQHF,TGTGCCAGCAGCCCCGCCGCCGGCGGCAATCAGCCCCAGCATTTT
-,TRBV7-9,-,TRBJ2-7,CASSLVGGYEQYF,TGTGCCAGCAGCTTAGTAGGCGGGTACGAGCAGTACTTC
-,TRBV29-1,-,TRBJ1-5,CSVKAGSNQPQHF,TGCAGCGTTAAAGCGGGTAGCAATCAGCCCCAGCATTTT
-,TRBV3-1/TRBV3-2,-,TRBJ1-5,CASSQLGGNQPQHF,TGTGCCAGCAGCCAACTTGGAGGGAATCAGCCCCAGCATTTT
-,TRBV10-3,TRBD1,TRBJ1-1,CAINTGGTEAFF,TGTGCCATCAATACAGGGGGCACTGAAGCTTTCTTT
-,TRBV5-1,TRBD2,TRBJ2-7,CASSRTSGAYEQYF,TGCGCCAGCAGCAGGACTAGCGGAGCCTACGAGCAGTACTTC
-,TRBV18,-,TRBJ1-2,CASSTRGNYGYTF,TGTGCCAGCTCGACTAGGGGTAACTATGGCTACACCTTC
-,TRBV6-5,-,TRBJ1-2,CASSYWREDGYTF,TGTGCCAGCAGTTACTGGCGGGAAGATGGCTACACCTTC
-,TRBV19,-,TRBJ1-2,CASSNQGHANYGYTF,TGTGCCAGTAGTAACCAGGGACACGCTAACTATGGCTACACCTTC
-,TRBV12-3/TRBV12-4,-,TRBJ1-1,CASSLGQNTEAFF,TGTGCCAGCAGTTTGGGACAGAACACTGAAGCTTTCTTT
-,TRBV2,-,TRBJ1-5,CASSEGGQPQHF,TGTGCCAGCAGTGAGGGTGGGCAGCCCCAGCATTTT
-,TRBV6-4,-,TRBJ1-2,CASSPRGSVYGYTF,TGTGCCAGCAGCCCACGGGGTAGCGTCTATGGCTACACCTTC
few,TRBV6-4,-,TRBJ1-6,CASSDRDNSPLHF,TGTGCCAGCAGTGACAGGGATAATTCACCCCTCCACTTT
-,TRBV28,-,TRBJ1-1,CATYTVFEAFF,TGTGCCACCTACACGGTTTTTGAAGCTTTCTTT
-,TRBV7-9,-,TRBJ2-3,CASSLDRIYTDTQYF,TGTGCCAGCAGCTTAGACAGGATTTACACAGATACGCAGTATTTT
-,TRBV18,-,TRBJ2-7,CASSPPTGSYEQYF,TGTGCCAGCTCACCCCCGACAGGATCCTACGAGCAGTACTTC
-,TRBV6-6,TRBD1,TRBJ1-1,CASSYRDRGTEAFF,TGTGCCAGCAGTTACCGGGACAGGGGGACTGAAGCTTTCTTT
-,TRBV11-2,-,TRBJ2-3,CASSLIPLTDTQYF,TGTGCCAGCAGCTTGATTCCCCTCACAGATACGCAGTATTTT
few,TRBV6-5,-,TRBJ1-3,CASSSEGVLNTIYF,TGTGCCAGCAGTTCTGAGGGGGTTTTAAACACCATATATTTT
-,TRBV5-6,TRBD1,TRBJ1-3,CASSFGTGAQTIYF,TGTGCCAGCAGCTTCGGGACAGGGGCGCAAACCATATATTTT
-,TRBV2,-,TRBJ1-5,CASSRDYSNQPQHF,TGTGCCAGCAGTCGGGATTATAGCAATCAGCCCCAGCATTTT
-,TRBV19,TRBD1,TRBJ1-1,CASSRRQGENTEAFF,TGTGCCAGTAGTAGGAGACAGGGGGAGAACACTGAAGCTTTCTTT
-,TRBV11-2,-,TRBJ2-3,CASSLGGGWTDTQYF,TGTGCCAGCAGCTTAGGTGGGGGTTGGACAGATACGCAGTATTTT
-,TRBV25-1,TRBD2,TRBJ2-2,CASSESSGRPNTGELFF,TGTGCCAGCAGTGAGTCGAGCGGGAGGCCGAACACCGGGGAGCTGTTTTTT
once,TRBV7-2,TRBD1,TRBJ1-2,CASSLVGGGGYYGYTF,TGTGCCAGCAGCTTAGTAGGCGGAGGGGGCTACTATGGCTACACCTTC
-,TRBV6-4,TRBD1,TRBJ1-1,CASSYDRGSAEAFF,TGTGCCAGCAGTTACGACAGGGGAAGCGCTGAAGCTTTCTTT
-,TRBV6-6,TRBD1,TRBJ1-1,CASSYDRGATEAFF,TGTGCCAGCAGTTACGACAGGGGGGCCACTGAAGCTTTCTTT
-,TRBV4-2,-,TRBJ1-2,CASSLSREDGYTF,TGTGCCAGCAGCCTATCCAGGGAGGATGGCTACACCTTC
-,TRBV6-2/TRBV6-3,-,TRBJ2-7,CASSSRDKNYEQYF,TGTGCCAGCAGCAGCCGGGACAAGAACTACGAGCAGTACTTC
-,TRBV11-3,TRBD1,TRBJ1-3,CASSLQGAAGNTIYF,TGTGCCAGCAGCTTACAGGGGGCAGCTGGAAACACCATATATTTT
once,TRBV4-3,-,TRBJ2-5,CASSQDLSGVVETQYF,TGCGCCAGCAGCCAAGATCTGTCGGGGGTCGTGGAGACCCAGTACTTC
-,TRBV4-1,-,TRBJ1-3,CASSPWTAAGNTIYF,TGCGCCAGCAGCCCCTGGACCGCTGCTGGAAACACCATATATTTT
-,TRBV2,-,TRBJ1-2,CASRRWGYGYTF,TGTGCCAGCAGGAGATGGGGGTATGGCTACACCTTC
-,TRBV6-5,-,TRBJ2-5,CASSYSGLTWETQYF,TGTGCCAGCAGTTACTCAGGACTTACTTGGGAGACCCAGTACTTC
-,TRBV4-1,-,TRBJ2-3,CASSQDLGARGTDTQYF,TGCGCCAGCAGCCAAGATCTAGGGGCGAGAGGTACAGATACGCAGTATTTT
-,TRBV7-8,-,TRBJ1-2,CASSLADIFYGYTF,TGTGCCAGCAGCTTGGCCGACATCTTCTATGGCTACACCTTC
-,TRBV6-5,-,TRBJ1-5,CASRAEVINQPQHF,TGTGCCAGCAGAGCGGAGGTAATCAATCAGCCCCAGCATTTT
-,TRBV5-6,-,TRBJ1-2,CASSLGGRDYGYTF,TGTGCCAGCAGCTTGGGAGGACGGGACTATGGCTACACCTTC
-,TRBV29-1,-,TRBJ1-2,CSVVAGNPVYGYTF,TGCAGCGTTGTGGCCGGGAACCCCGTCTATGGCTACACCTTC
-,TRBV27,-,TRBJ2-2,CASLSRTANTGELFF,TGTGCCAGCCTGAGCAGAACCGCGAACACCGGGGAGCTGTTTTTT
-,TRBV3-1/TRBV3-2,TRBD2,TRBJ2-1,CASSQTTSGSLNEQFF,TGTGCCAGCAGCCAAACAACTAGCGGGAGCTTAAATGAGCAGTTCTTC
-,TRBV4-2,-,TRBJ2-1,CASSQDGVADNEQFF,TGTGCCAGCAGCCAAGATGGAGTAGCGGACAATGAGCAGTTCTTC